Sequencing of this T cell receptor beta chain was carried out in a study of long-term antiretroviral therapy in people with HIV. For the study at large: The earliest specimens came about a decade ahead of the 2015 immediate-ART recommendation.

Survey level was the resolution at which the v3.0 immunoSEQ assay ran. Assay: immunoSEQ multiplex PCR; the TCRdb copy retains only in-frame clones and omits some. The repertoire has about 20,000 clones, approximately 80% of them found once; the top ten carry around 11%. This TCR derives from a woman aged 40 to 49 with HIV. The input for sequencing was unsorted PBMCs, taken 0.2 years after starting antiretroviral therapy.

The CDR3 nucleotides read TGCAGCGTTGAGGTGTGGCTAGCGGGGATGTACCAAGAGACCCAGTACTTC. Translated, it gives CSVEVWLAGMYQETQYF. The chain carries TRBV29-1 and TRBJ2-5; 9 nucleotides match TRBD2. Germline CDR1 reads SQVTM; CDR2 reads ANQGSEA. With 3 bases clipped from V and 0 bases from J, the junction kept 11 bases outside the gene matches. This CDR3 spans 17 amino acids.